The source of this TCR beta chain is a study of cytomegalovirus exposure and HLA in healthy donors. 13 Jbeta primers and 60 Vbeta primers were used for the PCR. Profiled with immunoSEQ multiplex PCR; TCRdb holds only in-frame clones, not every one. Among approximately 150,000 clones listed, around 80% were seen once. Germline V lookup: CDR1 SEHNR, CDR2 FQNEAQ (reference sequence). V gave up 5 bases and J gave up 7 bases, with 18 bases separating them. The CDR3 spans 15 residues. Sequenced material: PBMCs. The chain uses TRBV7-9 and TRBJ2-1; D gene uncertain. The TCR was taken from a female donor in good health and CMV-seronegative. The CDR3 protein is CASSMLGPSLNEQFF. The CDR3 bases are TGTGCCAGCAGCATGTTGGGCCCAAGTTTGAATGAGCAGTTCTTC.